These 16 T cell receptor beta chains share one sample of origin, sequenced in a study of metastatic and nonmetastatic thyroid tumors. Patients underwent thyroid surgery, and none had received any treatment before it. With MiXCR, TCRdb called clones anew from the PCR reads. Of about 35,000 clones in the sample, around 28% are singletons; the top ten hold less than 9%. The sequencing input was blood. The receptors originated from a female donor with papillary thyroid cancer or a benign thyroid nodule (not recorded which). Some clones in this sample may be carry-over from other donors' samples.

In this sample, this clone turned up many times. The rearrangement links TRBV19 to TRBJ1-3; D ambiguous. Trimming cost V 3 bases and J 0 bases, with 15 bases left between them. From germline, CDR1 is LNHDA and CDR2 SQIVND (reference sequence). The CDR3 consists of 17 residues. The CDR3 DNA follows: TGTGCCAGTAGTATGAGAGGGCAGTCGAGCTCTGGAAACACCATATATTTT. This gives the protein CASSMRGQSSSGNTIYF. The variable domain in full, with the rest retrieved from reference TRBV19 and TRBJ1-3, is DGGITQSPKYLFRKEGQNVTLSCEQNLNHDAMYWYRQDPGQGLRLIYYSQIVNDFQKGDIAEGYSVSREKKESFPLTVTSAQKNPTAFYLCASSMRGQSSSGNTIYFGEGSWLTVV.

The chain has TRBV28 and TRBJ2-7, with 11 nucleotides matching TRBD2. This CDR3 has 13 amino acids. CDR1 and CDR2 from the germline V gene are MDHEN and SYDVKM. After removal of 10 bases from V and 7 bases from J, the junction contained 9 bases not matched to a gene. The CDR3 reads CATYGTSGDEQYF. As DNA, the CDR3 is TGTGCCACCTACGGGACTAGCGGAGATGAGCAGTACTTC.

The rearrangement uses TRBV11-3 and TRBJ1-2; TRBD1 aligns across 7 bases. This CDR3 comprises 13 residues. Trimming cost V 5 bases and J 9 bases; bases outside gene matches: 9. Germline V gives CDR1 SGHNT, CDR2 YENEEA. The chain's CDR3 is CASSATGVGCYTF. The CDR3 bases are TGTGCCAGCAGCGCAACAGGGGTTGGTTGCTACACCTTC.

This clone was detected ten times or more. V and J are TRBV14 and TRBJ2-1; D gene unclear. Germline loops: CDR1 SGHDN, CDR2 FVKESK. CDR3 length equals 17 residues. Trimming took 4 bases from V and 6 from J, leaving 22 bases between them. The CDR3 reads CASSPTGMVKNSNEQFF. CDR3 DNA: TGTGCCAGCAGCCCGACTGGTATGGTGAAGAATAGCAATGAGCAGTTCTTC.

This clone was observed many times. This CDR3 reads CSARTGKTQYF. The CDR3 region has the DNA TGCAGTGCTAGAACCGGCAAGACGCAGTATTTT. The chain joins TRBV20-1 to TRBJ2-3, with D unresolved. The CDR3 consists of 11 residues. Germline lookup yields CDR1 DFQATT and CDR2 SNEGSKA (reference sequence). The V end lost 2 bases, the J end lost 9 bases, and 9 bases lay between the germline ends.

This clone was counted ten times or more. V is TRBV7-2 and J is TRBJ2-1; D is unclear. Germline V gene sequence: CDR1 SGHTA, CDR2 FQGNSA. Deletions cut 5 bases from V and 7 bases from J, with 12 bases between. This CDR3 has 13 amino acids. Written as DNA, the CDR3 is TGTGCCAGCAGCCGCCAAAGGGTAAATGAGCAGTTCTTC. Its protein is CASSRQRVNEQFF.

This clone was recorded at least ten times. J is TRBJ2-3 and V is TRBV13; 10 bases are shared with TRBD1. The CDR3 consists of 15 residues. The J segment lost 7 bases and the V segment lost 4 bases, leaving 8 bases of the junction unmatched. Germline lookup yields CDR1 PRHDT and CDR2 FYEKMQ (reference sequence). DNA for the CDR3: TGTGCCAGCAGCTCCAAGGGACAGGGGACCAATACGCAGTATTTT. Its translation: CASSSKGQGTNTQYF.

To note about this clone: The CDR3 ends on some other residue instead of the conserved phenylalanine or tryptophan, so this is likely a read error. In DNA form, the CDR3 reads TGCGGCAGCAGCATCCGGACGGTCCTGAACACCGGGGAGCTGTTTTAT. It codes for CGSSIRTVLNTGELFY. This sequence joins TRBV5-1 and TRBJ2-2, with unresolved D. The CDR3 spans 16 residues. CDR1 SGHRS and CDR2 YFSETQ come from the germline V gene.

This clone is medium-sized. V gene TRBV6-4 combines with J gene TRBJ2-7; D perhaps matches TRBD2 (6 bases). CDR3 length: 14 amino acids. The germline CDR1 and CDR2 sequences are MRHNA and SNTAGT. V dropped 3 bases and J dropped 0 bases, with 9 bases sitting between them. This chain's CDR3 is CASSETGDSYEQYF. The CDR3 region has the DNA TGTGCCAGCAGTGAGACGGGGGACTCCTACGAGCAGTACTTC.

In this sample, this clone turned up many times. The J gene is TRBJ2-7, the V gene TRBV7-9; D tentatively reads TRBD1 or TRBD2 (5 bases each). Looked up from germline, CDR1 is SEHNR and CDR2 is FQNEAQ (reference sequence). Trimming removed 4 bases from V and 3 bases from J, with 19 bases in between. The CDR3 covers 16 residues. CDR3 loop: CASSSPPGHAVYEQYF. The DNA of the CDR3 is TGTGCCAGCAGCTCTCCGCCGGGGCACGCTGTCTACGAGCAGTACTTC.

V is TRBV30 and J is TRBJ1-5; 10 bases are a match to TRBD1. This CDR3 has 15 amino acids. Germline assignment: CDR1 GTSNPN and CDR2 SVGIG (reference sequence). Trimming took 1 base from V and 10 from J; bases not matched to a gene: 10. CDR3 residues: CAWSGDRGHLSPQHF. CDR3 coding DNA: TGTGCCTGGAGTGGGGACAGGGGACATCTCTCACCCCAGCATTTT. Drawing the rest from reference TRBV30 and TRBJ1-5, the complete variable domain is SQTIHQWPATLVQPVGSPLSLECTVEGTSNPNLYWYRQAAGRGLQLLFYSVGIGQISSEVPQNLSASRPQDRQFILSSKKLLLSDSGFYLCAWSGDRGHLSPQHFGDGTRLSIL.

A few counts support this clone. J is TRBJ2-5 and V is TRBV20-1; weak D call: TRBD1 (6 bases). Germline loops: CDR1 DFQATT, CDR2 SNEGSKA (reference sequence). The V gene lost 5 bases and the J gene lost 3 bases, with 19 bases spanning the gap. The CDR3 covers 15 residues. This CDR3 reads CSAYGRTEKKETQYF. CDR3 DNA: TGCAGTGCTTACGGAAGGACAGAGAAGAAAGAGACCCAGTACTTC.

Of note for this clone: At one boundary the junction diverges from the germline segment, which might be a read error. CDR3 in amino acids: CSSSYSLGGTEAFF. The CDR3 region has the DNA TGTTCCAGCAGTTACTCACTCGGTGGGACTGAAGCTTTCTTT. The chain recombines TRBV6-5 with TRBJ1-1, with D unclear. The CDR3 runs 14 residues. Germline CDR1 reads MNHEY; CDR2 reads SVGAGI.

V usage is TRBV5-1 and J usage is TRBJ2-3; D is unresolved. Germline CDR1 is SGHRS and CDR2 is YFSETQ. Trimming shortened V by 2 bases and J by 5 bases, and 21 bases separated the two germline ends. This CDR3 comprises 17 residues. The CDR3 is CASSFEATRVFGDTQYF. The CDR3, as DNA: TGCGCCAGCAGCTTTGAAGCAACGCGTGTGTTCGGAGATACGCAGTATTTT. The entire variable domain, with the rest obtained from reference TRBV5-1 and TRBJ2-3, is as follows: KAGVTQTPRYLIKTRGQQVTLSCSPISGHRSVSWYQQTPGQGLQFLFEYFSETQRNKGNFPGRFSGRQFSNSRSEMNVSTLELGDSALYLCASSFEATRVFGDTQYFGPGTRLTVL.

This clone was counted many times. The rearrangement uses TRBV28 and TRBJ1-4, with a weak D call TRBD1 (6 bases). With 5 bases removed from V and 8 bases from J, the gap between germline ends came to 15 bases. Germline values: CDR1 MDHEN, CDR2 SYDVKM. There are 14 residues in the CDR3. CDR3 bases: TGTGCCAGCAGTACACAGGGATTGGTGGAAAAACTGTTTTTT. It encodes CASSTQGLVEKLFF. Looking up the rest from reference TRBV28 and TRBJ1-4 gives the full variable domain: DVKVTQSSRYLVKRTGEKVFLECVQDMDHENMFWYRQDPGLGLRLIYFSYDVKMKEKGDIPEGYSVSREKKERFSLILESASTNQTSMYLCASSTQGLVEKLFFGSGTQLSVL.

This clone appeared many times. The rearrangement links TRBV11-2 to TRBJ2-3; the match to TRBD2 covers 8 bases. Germline V gene lookup returns CDR1 SGHAT and CDR2 FQNNGV. With 0 bases clipped from V and 1 base from J, the junction kept 3 bases outside the gene matches. This CDR3 has 16 amino acids. The CDR3 sequence is CASSLDPGGGTDTQYF. CDR3 DNA sequence: TGTGCCAGCAGCTTAGATCCGGGGGGGGGCACAGATACGCAGTATTTT.